The subject of this entry is one T cell receptor (beta chain). This sample is part of a study of shared clonotypes between healthy human individuals. TCRdb's table, derived via immunoSEQ multiplex PCR, lists solely in-frame clones and lacks some. The data show just over 2,000,000 clones, with 90% to 95% seen just once and 0.13% held by the top ten. Each of the donors was a healthy adult who was HIV-negative and had not had a recent acute infection or vaccination. A split of CD4+ cells into CD45RA+ naive and CD45RA-negative memory subsets was performed. This clonotype originated in a man between 18 and 35 years old in good health. Sample: naive CD4+ T cells sorted from blood. Regarding subset: CD45RA+ positively selected.

The CDR3 loop is CAISDGNNEQFF. Here the CDR3 DNA reads TGTGCCATCAGTGACGGAAACAATGAGCAGTTCTTC. The V call is TRBV10-3, the J call TRBJ2-1; unclear D gene. The length of the CDR3 is 12 residues. Germline loops: CDR1 ENHRY, CDR2 SYGVKD. V lost 3 bases to trimming and J lost 5 bases, with 5 bases between them.